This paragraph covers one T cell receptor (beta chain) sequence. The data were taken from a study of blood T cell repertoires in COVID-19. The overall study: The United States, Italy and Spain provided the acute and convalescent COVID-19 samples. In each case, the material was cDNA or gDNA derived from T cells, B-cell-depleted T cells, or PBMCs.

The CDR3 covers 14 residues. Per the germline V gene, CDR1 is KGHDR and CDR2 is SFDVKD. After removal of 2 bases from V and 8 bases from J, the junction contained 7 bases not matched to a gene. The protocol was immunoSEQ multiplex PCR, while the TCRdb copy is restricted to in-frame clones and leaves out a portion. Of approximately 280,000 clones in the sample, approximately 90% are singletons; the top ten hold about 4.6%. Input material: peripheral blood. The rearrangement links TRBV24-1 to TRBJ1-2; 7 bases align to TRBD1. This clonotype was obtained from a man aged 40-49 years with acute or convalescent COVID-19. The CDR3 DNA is TGTGCCACCAGTGATTCCAGACAGGGCGGCGGCTACACCTTC. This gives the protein CATSDSRQGGGYTF.